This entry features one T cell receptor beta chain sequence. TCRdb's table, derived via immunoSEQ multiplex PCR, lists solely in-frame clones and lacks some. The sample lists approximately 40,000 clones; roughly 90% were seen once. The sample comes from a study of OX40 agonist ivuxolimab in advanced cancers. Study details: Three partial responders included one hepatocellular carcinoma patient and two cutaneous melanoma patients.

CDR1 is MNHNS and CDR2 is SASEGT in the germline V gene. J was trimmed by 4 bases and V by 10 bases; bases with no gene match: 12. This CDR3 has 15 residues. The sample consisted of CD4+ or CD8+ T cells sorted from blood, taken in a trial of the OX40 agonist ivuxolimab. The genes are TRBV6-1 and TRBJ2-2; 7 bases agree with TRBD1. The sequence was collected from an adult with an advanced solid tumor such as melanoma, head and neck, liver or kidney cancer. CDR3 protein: CATLRGNAFTGELFF. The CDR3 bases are TGTGCCACCCTCAGGGGGAATGCTTTCACCGGGGAGCTGTTTTTT.